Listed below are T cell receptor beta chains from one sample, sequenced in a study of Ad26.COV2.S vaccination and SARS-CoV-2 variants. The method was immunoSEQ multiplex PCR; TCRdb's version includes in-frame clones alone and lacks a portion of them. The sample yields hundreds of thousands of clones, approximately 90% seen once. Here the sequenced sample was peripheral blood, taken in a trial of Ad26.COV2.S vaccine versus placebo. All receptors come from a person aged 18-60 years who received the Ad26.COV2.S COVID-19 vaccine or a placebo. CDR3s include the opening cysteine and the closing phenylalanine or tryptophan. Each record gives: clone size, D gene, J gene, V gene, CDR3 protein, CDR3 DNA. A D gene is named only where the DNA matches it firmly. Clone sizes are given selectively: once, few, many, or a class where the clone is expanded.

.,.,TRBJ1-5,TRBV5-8,CASSLASQPQHF,TGTGCCAGCAGCTTGGCCTCTCAGCCCCAGCATTTT
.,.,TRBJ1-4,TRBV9,CASSQAGGNEKLFF,TGTGCCAGCAGCCAAGCGGGGGGTAATGAAAAACTGTTTTTT
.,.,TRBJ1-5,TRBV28,CASSGFNQPQHF,TGTGCCAGCAGTGGATTCAATCAGCCCCAGCATTTT
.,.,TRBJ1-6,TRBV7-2,CASSLEPRVRSPLHF,TGTGCCAGCAGCTTGGAGCCGCGGGTCCGATCACCCCTCCACTTT
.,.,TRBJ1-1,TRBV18,CASSFGAPNAGTEAFF,TGTGCCAGCTCATTCGGGGCACCCAATGCGGGCACTGAAGCTTTCTTT
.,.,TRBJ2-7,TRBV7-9,CASSPGSYEQYF,TGTGCCAGCAGCCCCGGGTCCTACGAGCAGTACTTC
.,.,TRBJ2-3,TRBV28,CASSLDTGQQYF,TGTGCCAGCAGCCTGGACACCGGCCAGCAGTATTTT
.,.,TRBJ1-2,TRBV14,CASSRTGPNYGYTF,TGTGCCAGCAGCCGGACGGGACCTAACTATGGCTACACCTTC
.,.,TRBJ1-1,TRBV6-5,CASSYSWASPNTEAFF,TGTGCCAGCAGTTACTCCTGGGCTTCCCCTAACACTGAAGCTTTCTTT
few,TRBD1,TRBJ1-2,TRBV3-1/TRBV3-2,CASSQVWQGADGYTF,TGTGCCAGCAGCCAAGTATGGCAGGGGGCTGATGGCTACACCTTC
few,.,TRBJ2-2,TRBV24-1,CATSEITGELFF,TGTGCCACCAGTGAGATCACCGGGGAGCTGTTTTTT
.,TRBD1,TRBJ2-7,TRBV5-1,CASSSMDRAYEQYF,TGCGCCAGCAGCTCGATGGACAGGGCCTACGAGCAGTACTTC
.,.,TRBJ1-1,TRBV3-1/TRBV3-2,CASSQDGQGFGFF,TGTGCCAGCAGCCAAGACGGGCAGGGTTTTGGTTTCTTT
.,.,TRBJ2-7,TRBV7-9,CASSFSQDSIYEQYF,TGTGCCAGCAGCTTCTCCCAAGACTCAATCTACGAGCAGTACTTC
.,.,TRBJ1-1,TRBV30,CAWRRESTEAFF,TGTGCCTGGAGAAGGGAGTCCACTGAAGCTTTCTTT
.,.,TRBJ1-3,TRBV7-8,CASSKQTVSGNTIYF,TGTGCCAGCAGCAAACAGACGGTCTCTGGAAACACCATATATTTT
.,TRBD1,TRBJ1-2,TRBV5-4,CASSAEQGWGGYTF,TGTGCCAGCAGCGCGGAACAGGGGTGGGGTGGCTACACCTTC
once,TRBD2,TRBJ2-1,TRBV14,CASSQGPGRALNEQFF,TGTGCCAGCAGCCAAGGCCCCGGGAGGGCCCTCAATGAGCAGTTCTTC
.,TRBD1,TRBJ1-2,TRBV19,CASTGTGESGYTF,TGTGCCAGTACCGGGACAGGAGAATCTGGCTACACCTTC
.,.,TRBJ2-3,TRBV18,CASSPMLAADTQYF,TGTGCCAGCTCACCAATGCTAGCCGCAGATACGCAGTATTTT
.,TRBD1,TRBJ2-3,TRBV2,CASKRAGGSTDTQYF,TGTGCCAGCAAGAGAGCAGGGGGAAGCACAGATACGCAGTATTTT
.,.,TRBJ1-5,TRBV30,CAWSVQGIGANQPQHF,TGTGCCTGGAGTGTTCAGGGAATAGGAGCAAATCAGCCCCAGCATTTT
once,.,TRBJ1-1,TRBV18,CASSPTLAGATEAFF,TGTGCCAGCTCACCTACCTTGGCAGGGGCCACTGAAGCTTTCTTT
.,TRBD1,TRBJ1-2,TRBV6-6,CASSYSQRDRDGYTF,TGTGCCAGCAGTTACTCCCAACGGGACAGGGACGGCTACACCTTC
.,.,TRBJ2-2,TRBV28,CASSSMGLGNTGELFF,TGTGCCAGCTCCTCGATGGGATTGGGGAACACCGGGGAGCTGTTTTTT
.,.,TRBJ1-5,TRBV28,CASSLPSRGYSNQPQHF,TGTGCCAGCAGTTTACCTTCCAGGGGCTATAGCAATCAGCCCCAGCATTTT
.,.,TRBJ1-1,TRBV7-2,CASSFSGGVTEAFF,TGTGCCAGCAGCTTTAGTGGGGGGGTTACTGAAGCTTTCTTT
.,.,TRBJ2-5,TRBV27,CASSPRTAWETQYF,TGTGCCAGCAGCCCCCGGACTGCCTGGGAGACCCAGTACTTC
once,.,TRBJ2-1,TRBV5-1,CASSFSGVGYNEQFF,TGCGCCAGCAGCTTTTCGGGAGTAGGCTACAATGAGCAGTTCTTC
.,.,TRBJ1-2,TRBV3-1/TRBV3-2,CASSQGGSRNSYGYTF,TGTGCCAGCAGCCAAGGGGGTTCACGGAACTCCTATGGCTACACCTTC
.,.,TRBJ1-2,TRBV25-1,CASSELYGYTF,TGTGCCAGCAGTGAGTTGTATGGCTACACCTTC
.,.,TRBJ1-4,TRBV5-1,CASSLGQGEKLFF,TGCGCCAGCAGCTTGGGCCAGGGAGAAAAACTGTTTTTT
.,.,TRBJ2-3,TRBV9,CASSEQVSTDTQYF,TGTGCCAGCAGCGAACAGGTTAGCACAGATACGCAGTATTTT
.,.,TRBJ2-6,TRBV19,CASSTGANVLTF,TGTGCCAGTAGTACTGGGGCCAACGTCCTGACTTTC
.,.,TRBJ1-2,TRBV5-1,CASSFQGESYGYTF,TGCGCCAGCAGCTTTCAGGGAGAATCGTATGGCTACACCTTC
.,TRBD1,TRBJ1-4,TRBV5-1,CASSAGTAVDEKLFF,TGCGCCAGCAGCGCCGGGACAGCAGTAGATGAAAAACTGTTTTTT
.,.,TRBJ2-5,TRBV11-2,CASSLSGETQYF,TGTGCCAGCAGCTTATCTGGGGAGACCCAGTACTTC
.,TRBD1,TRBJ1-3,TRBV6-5,CASSSDRGPGNTIYF,TGTGCCAGCAGCTCGGACAGGGGACCTGGAAACACCATATATTTT
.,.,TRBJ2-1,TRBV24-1,CATSDASTSLIYNEQFF,TGTGCCACCAGTGACGCTTCCACTAGCCTCATCTACAATGAGCAGTTCTTC
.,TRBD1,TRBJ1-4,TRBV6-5,CASSAGGRREKLFF,TGTGCCAGCAGCGCAGGGGGCCGTAGGGAAAAACTGTTTTTT
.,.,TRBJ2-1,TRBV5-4,CASSRSGPNEQFF,TGTGCCAGCAGCCGGTCCGGGCCAAACGAGCAGTTCTTC
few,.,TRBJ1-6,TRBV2,CASTSIDSPLHF,TGTGCCAGCACTAGCATAGATTCACCCCTCCACTTT
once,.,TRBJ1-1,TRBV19,CASSYAGWVEAFF,TGTGCCAGTAGTTATGCAGGGTGGGTCGAAGCTTTCTTT
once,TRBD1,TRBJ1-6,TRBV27,CASSFYIGQGGGSPLHF,TGTGCCAGCAGTTTTTACATTGGACAGGGGGGCGGTTCACCCCTCCACTTT
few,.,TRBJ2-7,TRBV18,CASSPAGYEQYF,TGTGCCAGCTCCCCGGCGGGATACGAGCAGTACTTC
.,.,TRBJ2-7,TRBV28,CASSLRAYEQYF,TGTGCCAGCAGTTTAAGGGCCTACGAGCAGTACTTC
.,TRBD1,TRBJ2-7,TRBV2,CASSVHSGTGYEQYF,TGTGCCAGCAGTGTCCATTCCGGGACAGGCTACGAGCAGTACTTC
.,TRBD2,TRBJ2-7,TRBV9,CASSPSGGLAYEQYF,TGTGCCAGCAGCCCCTCGGGGGGGCTGGCCTACGAGCAGTACTTC
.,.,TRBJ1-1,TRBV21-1,CASSNPTPWSDSRTEAFF,TGTGCCAGCAGCAATCCGACTCCTTGGTCAGACAGCCGCACTGAAGCTTTCTTT
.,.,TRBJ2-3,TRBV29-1,CSVEGVTGTGTDTQYF,TGCAGCGTTGAAGGAGTGACAGGGACTGGCACAGATACGCAGTATTTT
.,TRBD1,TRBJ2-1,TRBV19,CASSLRTGGYNEQFF,TGTGCCAGTAGCCTAAGGACAGGGGGCTACAATGAGCAGTTCTTC